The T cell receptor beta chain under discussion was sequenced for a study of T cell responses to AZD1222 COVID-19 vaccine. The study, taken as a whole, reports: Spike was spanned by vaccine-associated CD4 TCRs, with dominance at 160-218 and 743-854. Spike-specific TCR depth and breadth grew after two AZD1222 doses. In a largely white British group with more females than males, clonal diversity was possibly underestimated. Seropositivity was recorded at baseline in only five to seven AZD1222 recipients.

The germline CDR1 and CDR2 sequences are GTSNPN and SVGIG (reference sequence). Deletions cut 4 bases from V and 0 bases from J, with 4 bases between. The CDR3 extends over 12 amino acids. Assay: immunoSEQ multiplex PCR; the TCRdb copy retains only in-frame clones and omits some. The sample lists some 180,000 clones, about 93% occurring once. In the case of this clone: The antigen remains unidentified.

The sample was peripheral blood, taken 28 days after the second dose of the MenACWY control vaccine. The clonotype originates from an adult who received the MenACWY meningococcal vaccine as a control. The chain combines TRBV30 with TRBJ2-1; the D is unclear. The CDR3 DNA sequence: TGTGCCTGGACCTACTCCTACAATGAGCAGTTCTTC. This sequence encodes CAWTYSYNEQFF.